This T cell receptor (beta chain) is drawn from a study of tumor-infiltrating lymphocytes in primary liver carcinoma. Study-level information: T1-T3 N0M0 was the stage of the tumors, which were roughly 4 to 10 cm across.

TCR beta cDNA was prepared out of roughly 500 ng total RNA by means of a constant-region primer. A slightly modified ARM-PCR protocol with three nested multiplex PCR rounds produced these TCR beta libraries. The first two PCR rounds, approximately 11 cycles each, used TRBV1-TRBV30 forward primers and a C-beta reverse primer. One entry per CDR3 protein results from TCRdb running MiXCR on the multiplex PCR reads. This sample has 330,000 or so distinct CDR3 sequences, with around 60% found just once. Trimming cost V 6 bases and J 0 bases; bases outside gene matches: 5. Looked up from germline, CDR1 is SNHLY and CDR2 is FYNNEI. The CDR3 covers 15 residues. This clonotype appeared a single time. Its antigen remains unidentified. The conserved phenylalanine or tryptophan is not found at the CDR3 terminus, so this likely reflects a read error. The study, taken as a whole, reports: Tumor specimens were characterized by a significantly higher top-250-clone fraction than blood (p = 0.039).

Extraction also yielded germline DNA, while blood RNA was obtained from unsorted whole blood. Sequencing was performed on peripheral blood. The gene calls are TRBV2 and TRBJ2-5; 9 positions agree with TRBD1. The TCR sequence derives from a man between 40 and 49 years old with primary liver carcinoma and hepatitis B virus infection. The CDR3 coding sequence is TGTGCCAGCAGCCTGACAGGGGGTGACCAAGAGACCCAGTACTCC. As protein: CASSLTGGDQETQYS.